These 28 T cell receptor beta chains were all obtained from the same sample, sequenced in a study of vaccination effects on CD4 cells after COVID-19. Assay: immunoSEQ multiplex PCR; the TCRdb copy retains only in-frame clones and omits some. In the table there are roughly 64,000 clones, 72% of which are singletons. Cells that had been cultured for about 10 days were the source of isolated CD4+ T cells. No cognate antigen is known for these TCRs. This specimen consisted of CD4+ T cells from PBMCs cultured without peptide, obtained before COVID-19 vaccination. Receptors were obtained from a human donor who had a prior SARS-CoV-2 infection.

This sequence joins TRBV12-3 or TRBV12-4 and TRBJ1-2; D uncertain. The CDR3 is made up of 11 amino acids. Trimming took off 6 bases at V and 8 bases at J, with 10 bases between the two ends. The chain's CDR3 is CASSPGLGYTF. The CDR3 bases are TGTGCCAGCAGCCCCGGCTTAGGCTACACCTTC.

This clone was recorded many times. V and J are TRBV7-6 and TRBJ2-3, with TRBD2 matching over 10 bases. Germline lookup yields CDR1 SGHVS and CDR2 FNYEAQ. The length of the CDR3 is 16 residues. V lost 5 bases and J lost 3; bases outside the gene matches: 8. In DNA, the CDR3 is TGTGCCAGCAGCCGGGCCCTAGCGGGGGCGACAGATACGCAGTATTTT. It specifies CASSRALAGATDTQYF.

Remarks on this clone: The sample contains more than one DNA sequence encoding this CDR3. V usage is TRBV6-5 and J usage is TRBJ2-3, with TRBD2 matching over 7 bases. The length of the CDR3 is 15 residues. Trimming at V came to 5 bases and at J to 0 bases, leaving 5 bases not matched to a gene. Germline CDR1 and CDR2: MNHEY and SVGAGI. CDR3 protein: CASSPGLYSTDTQYF. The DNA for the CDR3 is TGTGCCAGCAGTCCGGGACTATATAGCACAGATACGCAGTATTTT.

CDR3 nucleotide sequence: TGTGCCAGCAGCTTACAGGGATACTATGGCTACACCTTC. It translates to CASSLQGYYGYTF. The chain links TRBV7-3 to TRBJ1-2, with a tentative D call TRBD1 (5 bases). Per germline, CDR1 SGHTA and CDR2 FQGTGA. This CDR3 has 13 amino acids. V was trimmed by 2 bases and J by 3 bases, leaving 7 bases between them.

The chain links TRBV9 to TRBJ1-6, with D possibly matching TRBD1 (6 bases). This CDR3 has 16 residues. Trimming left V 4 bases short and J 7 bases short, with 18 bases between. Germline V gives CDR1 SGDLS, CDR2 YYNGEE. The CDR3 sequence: CASSSGVGGANSPLHF. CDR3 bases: TGTGCCAGCAGCTCAGGAGTAGGGGGTGCCAATTCACCCCTCCACTTT.

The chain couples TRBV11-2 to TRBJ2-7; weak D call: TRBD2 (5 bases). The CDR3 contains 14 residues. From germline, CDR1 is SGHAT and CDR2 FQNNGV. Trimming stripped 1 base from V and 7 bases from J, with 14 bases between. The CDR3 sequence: CASSLGRASSEQYF. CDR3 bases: TGTGCCAGCAGCTTAGGTCGGGCTAGCTCGGAGCAGTACTTC. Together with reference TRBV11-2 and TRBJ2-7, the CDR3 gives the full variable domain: EAGVAQSPRYKIIEKRQSVAFWCNPISGHATLYWYQQILGQGPKLLIQFQNNGVVDDSQLPKDRFSAERLKGVDSTLKIQPAKLEDSAVYLCASSLGRASSEQYFGPGTRLTVT.

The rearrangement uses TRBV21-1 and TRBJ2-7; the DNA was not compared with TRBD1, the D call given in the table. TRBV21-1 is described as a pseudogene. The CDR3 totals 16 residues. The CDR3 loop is CASSKGPGQGDYEQYF. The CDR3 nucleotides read TGTGCCAGCAGCAAAGGACCAGGACAGGGAGACTACGAGCAGTACTTC.

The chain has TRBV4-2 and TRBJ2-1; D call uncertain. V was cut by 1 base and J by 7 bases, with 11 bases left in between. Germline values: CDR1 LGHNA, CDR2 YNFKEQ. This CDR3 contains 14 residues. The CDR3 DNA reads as TGTGCCAGCAGCCAAGTGGGTATCCGGAATGAGCAGTTCTTC. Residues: CASSQVGIRNEQFF.

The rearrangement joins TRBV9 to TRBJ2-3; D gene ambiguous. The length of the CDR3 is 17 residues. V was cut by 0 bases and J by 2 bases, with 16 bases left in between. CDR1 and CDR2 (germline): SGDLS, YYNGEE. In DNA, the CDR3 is TGTGCCAGCAGCGTAGGTGGATCGGTAACCCCCACAGATACGCAGTATTTT. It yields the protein CASSVGGSVTPTDTQYF.

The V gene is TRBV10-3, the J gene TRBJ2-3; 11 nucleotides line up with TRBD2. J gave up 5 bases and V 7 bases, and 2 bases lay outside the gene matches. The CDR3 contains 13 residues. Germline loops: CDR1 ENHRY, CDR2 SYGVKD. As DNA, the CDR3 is TGTGCCATCAATAGCGGGAGGGGAGATACGCAGTATTTT. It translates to CAINSGRGDTQYF.

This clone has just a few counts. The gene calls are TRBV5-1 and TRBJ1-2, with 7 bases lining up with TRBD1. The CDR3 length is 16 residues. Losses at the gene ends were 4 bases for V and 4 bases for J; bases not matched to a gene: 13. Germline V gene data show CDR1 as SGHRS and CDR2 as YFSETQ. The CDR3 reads CASSRDGGRGSYGYTF. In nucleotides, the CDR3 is TGCGCCAGCAGCAGGGACGGGGGCAGGGGGTCCTATGGCTACACCTTC.

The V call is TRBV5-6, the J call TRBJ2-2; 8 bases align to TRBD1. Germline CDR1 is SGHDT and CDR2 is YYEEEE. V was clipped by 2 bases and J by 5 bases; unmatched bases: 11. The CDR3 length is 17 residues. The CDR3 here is CASSLTRTGFKTGELFF. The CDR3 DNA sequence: TGTGCCAGCAGCTTAACCCGGACAGGGTTTAAGACCGGGGAGCTGTTTTTT.

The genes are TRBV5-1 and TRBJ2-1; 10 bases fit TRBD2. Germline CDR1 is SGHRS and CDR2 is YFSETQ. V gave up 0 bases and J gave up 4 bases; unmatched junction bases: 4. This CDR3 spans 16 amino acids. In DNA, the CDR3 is TGCGCCAGCAGCTTGGACCTAGCGGGAGAGTACAATGAGCAGTTCTTC. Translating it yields CASSLDLAGEYNEQFF.

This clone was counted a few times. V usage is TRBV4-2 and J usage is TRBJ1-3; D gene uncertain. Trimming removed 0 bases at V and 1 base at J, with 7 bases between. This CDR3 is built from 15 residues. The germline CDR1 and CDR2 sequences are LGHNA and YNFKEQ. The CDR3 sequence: CASSQEARSGNTIYF. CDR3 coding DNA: TGTGCCAGCAGCCAAGAAGCAAGGTCTGGAAACACCATATATTTT.

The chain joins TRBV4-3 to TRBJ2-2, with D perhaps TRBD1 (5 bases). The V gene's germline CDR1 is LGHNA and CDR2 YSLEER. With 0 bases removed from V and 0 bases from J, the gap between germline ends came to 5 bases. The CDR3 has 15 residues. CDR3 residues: CASSQDRANTGELFF. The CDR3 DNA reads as TGCGCCAGCAGCCAAGACAGGGCGAACACCGGGGAGCTGTTTTTT.

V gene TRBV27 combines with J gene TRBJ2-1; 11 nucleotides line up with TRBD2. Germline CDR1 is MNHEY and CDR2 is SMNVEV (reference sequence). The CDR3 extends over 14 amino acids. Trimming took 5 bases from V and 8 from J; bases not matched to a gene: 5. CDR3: CASSRGLAGDEQFF. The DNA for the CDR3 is TGTGCCAGCAGTCGAGGACTAGCGGGCGATGAGCAGTTCTTC.

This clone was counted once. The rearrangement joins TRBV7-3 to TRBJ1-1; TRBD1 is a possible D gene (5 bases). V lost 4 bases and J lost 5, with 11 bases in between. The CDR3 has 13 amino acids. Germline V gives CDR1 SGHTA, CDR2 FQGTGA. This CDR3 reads CASSYGGGTEAFF. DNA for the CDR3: TGTGCCAGCAGCTATGGGGGGGGTACTGAAGCTTTCTTT.

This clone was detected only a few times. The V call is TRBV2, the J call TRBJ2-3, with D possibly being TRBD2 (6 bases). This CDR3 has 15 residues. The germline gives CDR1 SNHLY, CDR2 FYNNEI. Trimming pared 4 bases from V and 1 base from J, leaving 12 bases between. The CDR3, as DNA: TGTGCCAGCAGTGGGGACTGGAGGGGCACAGATACGCAGTATTTT. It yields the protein CASSGDWRGTDTQYF.

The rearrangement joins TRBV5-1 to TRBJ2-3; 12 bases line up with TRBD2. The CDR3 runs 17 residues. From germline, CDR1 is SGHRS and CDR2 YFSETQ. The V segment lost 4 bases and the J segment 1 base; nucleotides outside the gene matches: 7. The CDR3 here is CASSPGLAGPGTDTQYF. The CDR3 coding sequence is TGCGCCAGCAGCCCTGGACTAGCGGGACCAGGCACAGATACGCAGTATTTT.

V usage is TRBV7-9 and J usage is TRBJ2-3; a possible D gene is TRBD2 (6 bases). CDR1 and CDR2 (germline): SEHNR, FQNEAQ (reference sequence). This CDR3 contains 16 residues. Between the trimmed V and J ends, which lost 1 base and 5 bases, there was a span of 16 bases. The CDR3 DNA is TGTGCCAGCAGCTTAGGGGGACTCAACCAGGTAGATACGCAGTATTTT. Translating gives CASSLGGLNQVDTQYF.

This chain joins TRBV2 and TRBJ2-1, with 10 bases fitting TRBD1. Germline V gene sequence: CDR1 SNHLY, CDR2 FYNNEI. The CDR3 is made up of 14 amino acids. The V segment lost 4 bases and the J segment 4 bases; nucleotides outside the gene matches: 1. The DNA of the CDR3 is TGTGCCAGCAGTGGGGACAGGGGTTACAATGAGCAGTTCTTC. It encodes CASSGDRGYNEQFF.

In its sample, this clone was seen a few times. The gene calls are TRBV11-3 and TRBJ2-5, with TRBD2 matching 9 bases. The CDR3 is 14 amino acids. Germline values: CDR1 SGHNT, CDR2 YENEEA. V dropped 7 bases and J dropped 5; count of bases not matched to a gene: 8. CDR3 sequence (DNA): TGTGCCAGCACCCTGGCTAGCGGGACGGAGACCCAGTACTTC. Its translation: CASTLASGTETQYF.

The CDR3 DNA follows: TGTGCCAGCAGCTTCAGGGGGCTATATAACGAGCAGTACTTC. Encoded protein: CASSFRGLYNEQYF. The genes are TRBV5-6 and TRBJ2-7; TRBD1 matches at 8 bases. Trimming at V came to 2 bases and at J to 5 bases, leaving 6 bases not matched to a gene. Germline-derived CDR1 and CDR2 are SGHDT and YYEEEE. This CDR3 has 14 residues.

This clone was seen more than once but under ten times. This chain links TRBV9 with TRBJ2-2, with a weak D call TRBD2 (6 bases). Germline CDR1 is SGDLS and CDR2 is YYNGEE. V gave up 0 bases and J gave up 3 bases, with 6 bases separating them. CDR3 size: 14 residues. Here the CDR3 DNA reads TGTGCCAGCAGCGTAGGGGGGGACACCGGGGAGCTGTTTTTT. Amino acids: CASSVGGDTGELFF.

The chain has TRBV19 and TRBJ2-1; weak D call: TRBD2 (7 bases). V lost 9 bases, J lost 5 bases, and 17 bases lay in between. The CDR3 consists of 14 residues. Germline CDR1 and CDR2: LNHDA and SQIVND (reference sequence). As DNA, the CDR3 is TGTGCCAGGCCTCTGGGGGGGGGCCACAATGAGCAGTTCTTC. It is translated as CARPLGGGHNEQFF.

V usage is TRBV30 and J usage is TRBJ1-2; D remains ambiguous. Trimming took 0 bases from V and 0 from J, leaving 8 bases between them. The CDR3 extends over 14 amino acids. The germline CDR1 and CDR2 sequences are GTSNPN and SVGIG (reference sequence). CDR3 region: CAWSVFGPNYGYTF. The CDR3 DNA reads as TGTGCCTGGAGTGTGTTCGGGCCTAACTATGGCTACACCTTC.

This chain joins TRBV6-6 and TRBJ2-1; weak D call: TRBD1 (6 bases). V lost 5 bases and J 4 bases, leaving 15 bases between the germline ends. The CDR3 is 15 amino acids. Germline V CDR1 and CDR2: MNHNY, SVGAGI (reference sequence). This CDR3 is CASSTTGPSYNEQFF. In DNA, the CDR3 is TGTGCCAGCAGTACCACAGGGCCCTCATACAATGAGCAGTTCTTC.

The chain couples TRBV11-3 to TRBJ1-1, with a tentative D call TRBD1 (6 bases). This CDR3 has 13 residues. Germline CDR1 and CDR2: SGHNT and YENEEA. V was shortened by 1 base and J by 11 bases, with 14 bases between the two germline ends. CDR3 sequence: CASSLGAGGEAFF. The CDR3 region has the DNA TGTGCCAGCAGCTTAGGTGCCGGGGGCGAGGCTTTCTTT. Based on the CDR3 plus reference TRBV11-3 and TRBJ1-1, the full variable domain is EAGVVQSPRYKIIEKKQPVAFWCNPISGHNTLYWYLQNLGQGPELLIRYENEEAVDDSQLPKDRFSAERLKGVDSTLKIQPAELGDSAVYLCASSLGAGGEAFFGQGTRLTVV.